This T cell receptor (beta chain) emerged from a study of T cells in Graves' hyperthyroidism and ophthalmopathy. This clonotype was seen repeatedly, ten times or more. As yet, its antigen is unknown. Findings of the study overall: Separation of ophthalmopathy from stable hyperthyroidism was achieved by a 13 V-J model.

Template material for amplifying TCR beta CDR3 regions consisted of RNA transcripts. Primed by the HTBI set, a first-round RT-PCR was run on the TCR CDR3. TCRdb analysed the multiplex PCR reads with MiXCR anew, one entry per CDR3 protein. The data show more than 250,000 distinct CDR3 sequences, with 12% to 15% seen just once and 30% held by the top ten. The CDR3 has 18 residues. V dropped 2 bases and J dropped 5 bases, with 24 bases sitting between them. Looked up from germline, CDR1 is MGHDK and CDR2 is SYGVNS. The chain is built from TRBV25-1 and TRBJ2-5; D is undetermined. Sample: blood. The TCR was taken from a woman between 45 and 60 years old with Graves' hyperthyroidism that later progressed to Graves' ophthalmopathy. The CDR3 spells CASSEGGWRSLCCETQYF. The CDR3 DNA follows: TGTGCCAGCAGTGAAGGTGGTTGGAGATCCCTGTGTTGTGAGACCCAGTACTTC.